A selection of T cell receptor beta chains follows, all from one sample in a study of cytomegalovirus exposure and HLA in healthy donors. TCRdb keeps only in-frame clones here, not all; method: immunoSEQ multiplex PCR. The sample has fewer than 120,000 clones; 76% are singletons. Input material: PBMCs. These receptor sequences come from a man in his thirties or forties in good health and CMV-seropositive. Each CDR3 is given with its conserved first and last residue. A D gene is named only where the DNA matches it firmly. The size entry is marked missing in some rows and otherwise reads once, few, many or a size class.

NA TRBJ1-1 TRBV7-9 few CASSNIPNTEAFF TGTGCCAGCAGTAACATTCCGAACACTGAAGCTTTCTTT
TRBD1 TRBJ1-5 TRBV18 NA CASSTGEDQPQHF TGTGCCAGCTCTACAGGGGAGGATCAGCCCCAGCATTTT
NA TRBJ1-4 TRBV6-5 NA CASRQDGGNEKLFF TGTGCCAGCAGACAGGACGGGGGTAATGAAAAACTGTTTTTT
TRBD2 TRBJ2-1 TRBV6-5 NA CASSLGLAGGRQFF TGTGCCAGCAGTTTAGGACTAGCGGGGGGGCGGCAGTTCTTC
NA TRBJ1-4 TRBV5-1 NA CASSFDSFDEKLFF TGCGCCAGCAGCTTCGACAGTTTTGACGAAAAACTGTTTTTT
TRBD2 TRBJ2-1 TRBV11-3 once CASSPGRRLAVSEQFF TGTGCCAGCAGCCCCGGCAGACGACTAGCAGTGTCTGAGCAGTTCTTC
TRBD1 TRBJ2-3 TRBV5-1 NA CASTPPGQGKTDTQYF TGCGCCAGCACCCCTCCGGGACAGGGGAAAACAGATACGCAGTATTTT
TRBD2 TRBJ2-7 TRBV28 few CASSLGPDKGGVYEQYF TGTGCCAGCAGTTTGGGGCCGGACAAGGGAGGGGTCTACGAGCAGTACTTC
NA TRBJ2-7 TRBV7-9 NA CASIGEGVEQYF TGTGCCAGCATCGGCGAGGGGGTCGAGCAGTACTTC
TRBD1 TRBJ1-5 TRBV28 NA CASSLFRDRLGQPQHF TGTGCCAGCAGTTTATTCCGGGACAGGCTCGGACAGCCCCAGCATTTT
TRBD1 TRBJ2-2 TRBV7-9 once CASSSYRGSNTGELFF TGTGCCAGCAGCTCCTACAGGGGGTCTAACACCGGGGAGCTGTTTTTT
NA TRBJ2-2 TRBV5-1 NA CASSSLAGQGWRWELFF TGCGCCAGCAGCAGCCTCGCAGGGCAGGGGTGGCGGTGGGAGCTGTTTTTT
NA TRBJ2-4 TRBV10-3 NA CAIRPDPAGNIQYF TGTGCCATCAGACCTGACCCAGCCGGGAACATTCAGTACTTC
NA TRBJ2-5 TRBV20-1 NA CSPTVRETQYF TGCAGTCCTACCGTTCGGGAGACCCAGTACTTC
NA TRBJ2-5 TRBV7-2 NA CASSPYQETQYF TGTGCCAGCAGCCCGTACCAAGAGACCCAGTACTTC
TRBD1 TRBJ1-5 TRBV19 NA CASSMGTGELNSNQPQHF TGTGCCAGTAGTATGGGGACAGGGGAACTTAATAGCAATCAGCCCCAGCATTTT
TRBD2 TRBJ2-7 TRBV5-1 NA CASSLLAGMNEQYF TGCGCCAGCAGCTTGTTAGCGGGGATGAACGAGCAGTACTTC
TRBD1 TRBJ2-7 TRBV5-1 NA CASDPGQGNEQYF TGCGCCAGTGACCCGGGACAGGGAAACGAGCAGTACTTC
NA TRBJ1-4 TRBV7-8 NA CASSPGPRGEKLFF TGTGCCAGCAGCCCCGGCCCTAGAGGGGAAAAACTGTTTTTT
TRBD1 TRBJ1-4 TRBV27 NA CASSPQPGTVNEKLFF TGTGCCAGCAGTCCTCAGCCCGGGACAGTTAATGAAAAACTGTTTTTT
NA TRBJ1-4 TRBV30 NA CAWGPGEGYEKLFF TGTGCCTGGGGTCCAGGGGAAGGGTATGAAAAACTGTTTTTT
NA TRBJ2-1 TRBV28 once CASSLRLMNEQFF TGTGCCAGCAGTTTAAGACTAATGAATGAGCAGTTCTTC
NA TRBJ2-7 TRBV6-5 NA CASSYSPTVHEQYF TGTGCCAGCAGTTACTCGCCCACGGTCCACGAGCAGTACTTC
TRBD1 TRBJ1-1 TRBV5-6 few CASSLGIRGLIAEAFF TGTGCCAGCAGCTTGGGAATAAGGGGGCTGATCGCTGAAGCTTTCTTT
TRBD1 TRBJ1-3 TRBV5-5 few CASSPTGGSGGNTIYF TGTGCCAGCAGCCCTACAGGGGGCTCAGGTGGAAACACCATATATTTT
TRBD1 TRBJ2-1 TRBV19 once CASSIGTGGYNEQFF TGTGCCAGTAGTATAGGGACAGGGGGGTACAATGAGCAGTTCTTC
NA TRBJ1-1 TRBV4-1 NA CASSHQQGNTEAFF TGCGCCAGCAGCCACCAACAGGGGAACACTGAAGCTTTCTTT
NA TRBJ2-3 TRBV4-3 NA CASSRAHGGIGDTQYF TGCGCCAGCAGCCGTGCTCATGGCGGGATAGGAGATACGCAGTATTTT
NA TRBJ2-7 TRBV30 once CAWSVGIRAGANYEQYF TGTGCCTGGAGTGTAGGTATCAGGGCAGGAGCTAACTACGAGCAGTACTTC
NA TRBJ1-2 TRBV4-1 NA CASSQVGNYGYTF TGCGCCAGCAGCCAAGTCGGGAACTATGGCTACACCTTC
NA TRBJ2-7 TRBV18 NA CASSSRPGPYEQYF TGTGCCAGCTCGTCCCGACCAGGGCCCTACGAGCAGTACTTC
NA TRBJ2-5 TRBV6-6 NA CASTQGGETQYF TGTGCCAGCACCCAGGGTGGGGAGACCCAGTACTTC
TRBD1 TRBJ2-5 TRBV6-6 NA CASSSVTGRETQYF TGTGCCAGCAGTAGCGTGACAGGGCGGGAGACCCAGTACTTC
TRBD2 TRBJ2-2 TRBV7-2 once CASSFGLAGGPDGELFF TGTGCCAGCAGCTTCGGTCTAGCGGGGGGGCCAGACGGGGAGCTGTTTTTT
TRBD1 TRBJ1-3 TRBV4-1 once CASSQKKGGRSSGNTIYF TGCGCCAGCAGCCAGAAAAAAGGGGGCCGGAGCTCTGGAAACACCATATATTTT
NA TRBJ1-1 TRBV5-1 NA CASTIREGGNTEAFF TGCGCCAGCACCATTAGGGAGGGAGGGAACACTGAAGCTTTCTTT
NA TRBJ2-2 TRBV4-2 once CASSQEASNWEMLFF TGTGCCAGCAGCCAAGAGGCTAGCAATTGGGAAATGCTGTTTTTT
TRBD1 TRBJ1-5 TRBV27 few CASSLFGTGVSNQPQHF TGTGCCAGCAGTTTATTTGGGACAGGGGTGAGCAATCAGCCCCAGCATTTT
TRBD2 TRBJ2-3 TRBV27 NA CASSVSGGFTDTQYF TGTGCCAGCAGTGTGAGCGGGGGCTTCACAGATACGCAGTATTTT
NA TRBJ2-5 TRBV6-5 NA CASTGIGETQYF TGTGCCAGCACAGGGATTGGGGAGACCCAGTACTTC
NA TRBJ2-7 TRBV28 NA CASSSRTQSSYEQYF TGTGCCAGCAGTTCCCGGACTCAGAGCTCCTACGAGCAGTACTTC
NA TRBJ2-7 TRBV28 NA CASSFQGPREQYF TGTGCCAGCAGTTTCCAGGGGCCTCGTGAGCAGTACTTC
NA TRBJ1-2 TRBV9 NA CTSGEGYGYTF TGTACCAGCGGGGAGGGGTATGGCTACACCTTC
NA TRBJ1-5 TRBV27 NA CASSTSGRGNQPQHF TGTGCCAGCAGCACCTCCGGCCGGGGCAATCAGCCCCAGCATTTT
NA TRBJ1-2 TRBV9 NA CASSDNPEGGYTF TGTGCCAGCAGCGATAACCCGGAGGGCGGCTACACCTTC
NA TRBJ2-1 TRBV25-1 NA CASSNPGRVYNEQFF TGTGCCAGTAGTAATCCGGGTCGAGTATACAATGAGCAGTTCTTC
TRBD2 TRBJ2-7 TRBV18 NA CASSPGQGGLYEQYF TGTGCCAGCTCACCAGGCCAGGGAGGGCTATACGAGCAGTACTTC